A single sample is the source of the 18 T cell receptor beta chains below, sequenced in a study of PD-1 blockade in classical Hodgkin lymphoma. Indicated time point: newly diagnosed, previously untreated cHL patient sample. Method: immunoSEQ multiplex PCR; TCRdb's copy keeps in-frame clones and lacks some. This sample has over 60,000 clones, with roughly 92% found just once. The sample taken for sequencing was peripheral blood mononuclear cells (PBMCs). The origin of the receptors is a human donor with classical Hodgkin lymphoma.

V and J are TRBV5-6 and TRBJ2-7; D perhaps matches TRBD1 (6 bases). Germline V gene data show CDR1 as SGHDT and CDR2 as YYEEEE. The CDR3 is 15 amino acids. V lost 3 bases to trimming and J lost 2 bases, with 15 bases between them. The CDR3 sequence: CASSSIQGNPYEQYF. The CDR3 DNA reads as TGTGCCAGCAGCTCGATACAGGGAAACCCCTACGAGCAGTACTTC.

The rearrangement joins TRBV6-1 to TRBJ1-2, with D perhaps TRBD1 (6 bases). This CDR3 is built from 17 residues. CDR1 MNHNS and CDR2 SASEGT come from the germline V gene. V was pared by 4 bases and J by 8 bases, with 26 bases between. The CDR3 DNA sequence: TGTGCCAGCAGTGTGGGGGGCACGTTCCTCGGGTCCCCAGGCTACACCTTC. It is translated as CASSVGGTFLGSPGYTF.

Comments on this clone: An end of the junction does not agree with germline; a read error may underlie this. The chain has TRBV5-6 and TRBJ2-1; D could derive from TRBD1 or TRBD2 (5 bases each). Germline values: CDR1 SGHDT, CDR2 YYEEEE. The CDR3 has 12 amino acids. CDR3 sequence: CAGSNAGAGDIF. In DNA form, the CDR3 reads TGTGCCGGCAGCAATGCCGGGGCCGGGGATATCTTC.

The chain has TRBV6-4 and TRBJ1-2; D is undetermined. The CDR3 runs to 14 residues. CDR1 is MRHNA, CDR2 SNTAGT, per germline. The V gene lost 3 bases and the J gene lost 8 bases, with 16 bases spanning the gap. As DNA, the CDR3 is TGTGCCAGCAGTGAGCAGAACGGGATCGGGGGCTACACCTTC. It specifies CASSEQNGIGGYTF.

The table lists this clone with a few counts. The chain is built from TRBV9 and TRBJ1-6; D may be TRBD1 (5 bases). The CDR3 contains 15 residues. Germline V gives CDR1 SGDLS, CDR2 YYNGEE. Deletions cut 0 bases from V and 9 bases from J, with 13 bases between. The CDR3 spells CASSVGADSPSPLHF. In nucleotides, the CDR3 is TGTGCCAGCAGCGTAGGGGCCGACAGCCCTTCACCCCTCCACTTT.

This chain connects TRBV28 to TRBJ2-6; the D gene could be TRBD1 or TRBD2 (5 bases each). Germline V gives CDR1 MDHEN, CDR2 SYDVKM. The V end was cut by 6 bases, the J end by 1 base, with 10 bases between. The CDR3 is made up of 15 amino acids. The CDR3 is CASRGPQSGANVLTF. The CDR3, as DNA: TGTGCCAGCAGGGGACCGCAGTCTGGGGCCAACGTCCTGACTTTC. Based on the CDR3 plus reference TRBV28 and TRBJ2-6, the full variable domain is DVKVTQSSRYLVKRTGEKVFLECVQDMDHENMFWYRQDPGLGLRLIYFSYDVKMKEKGDIPEGYSVSREKKERFSLILESASTNQTSMYLCASRGPQSGANVLTFGAGSRLTVL.

The chain has TRBV10-3 and TRBJ1-4, with D uncertain. Germline V gene data show CDR1 as ENHRY and CDR2 as SYGVKD. This CDR3 spans 13 amino acids. Trimming removed 5 bases at V and 2 bases at J, with 6 bases between. CDR3 nucleotide sequence: TGTGCCATCAGTCAGATCACTAATGAAAAACTGTTTTTT. Translating gives CAISQITNEKLFF.

The chain is built from TRBV4-1 and TRBJ2-2; D not resolved. The germline CDR1 and CDR2 sequences are MGHRA and YSYEKL. Trimming took 1 base from V and 9 from J, leaving 9 bases between them. This CDR3 spans 13 amino acids. Here the CDR3 DNA reads TGCGCCAGCAGCCAAGGATCCGGCAGGGAGCTGTTTTTT. It specifies CASSQGSGRELFF.

The J gene is TRBJ2-1, the V gene TRBV6-6; 8 nucleotides align to TRBD1. Germline CDR1 reads MNHNY; CDR2 reads SVGAGI (reference sequence). V trimming: 5 bases; J trimming: 0 bases; junction bases outside the gene matches: 6. CDR3 length equals 16 residues. CDR3 coding DNA: TGTGCCAGCAGTCCCCGGGACAGGAGCTCCTACAATGAGCAGTTCTTC. Translation gives CASSPRDRSSYNEQFF.

This chain uses TRBV9 with TRBJ1-1; 9 bases match TRBD1. Germline CDR1 reads SGDLS; CDR2 reads YYNGEE. Losses at the gene ends were 4 bases for V and 1 base for J; bases not matched to a gene: 14. The CDR3 runs 18 residues. For the CDR3, the DNA is TGTGCCAGCAGCATATCTTCCTACCGGGACAGGGCGAACACTGAAGCTTTCTTT. Its protein is CASSISSYRDRANTEAFF.

The chain links TRBV5-4 to TRBJ2-5; 9 nucleotides align to TRBD1. Germline CDR1 SGHNT, CDR2 YYREEE (reference sequence). J was trimmed by 5 bases and V by 10 bases; bases with no gene match: 6. The CDR3 contains 12 residues. CDR3 amino acids: CAGRTGEETQYF. CDR3 nucleotide sequence: TGTGCCGGAAGGACAGGGGAGGAGACCCAGTACTTC. Filled out from reference TRBV5-4 and TRBJ2-5, the complete variable domain reads ETGVTQSPTHLIKTRGQQVTLRCSSQSGHNTVSWYQQALGQGPQFIFQYYREEENGRGNFPPRFSGLQFPNYSSELNVNALELDDSALYLCAGRTGEETQYFGPGTRLLVL.

This clone has just one count. This chain connects TRBV30 to TRBJ1-2; D is undetermined. Trimming took off 2 bases at V and 8 bases at J, with 21 bases between the two ends. The CDR3 has 15 residues. Germline V CDR1 and CDR2: GTSNPN, SVGIG (reference sequence). CDR3 residues: CAWSFNSAPWRGYTF. The CDR3 bases are TGTGCCTGGAGTTTTAATTCAGCGCCGTGGCGCGGCTACACCTTC.

V and J are TRBV12-5 and TRBJ2-3, with D unresolved. Germline assignment: CDR1 LGHNT and CDR2 FRNRAP. V was trimmed by 0 bases and J by 6 bases, leaving 7 bases between them. This CDR3 spans 13 amino acids. The CDR3 coding sequence is TGTGCTAGTGGTTTGGTAAATCGGGATACGCAGTATTTT. Its protein product is CASGLVNRDTQYF.

The CDR3, as DNA: TGTGCCAGCAGCGCCACGGGACTAACACAGTATTTT. Its translation is CASSATGLTQYF. This sequence joins TRBV14 and TRBJ2-3; 7 bases match TRBD2. Germline assignment: CDR1 SGHDN and CDR2 FVKESK. Unmatched junction bases numbered 8, after V lost 5 bases and J lost 12 bases. The CDR3 totals 12 residues.

This sequence joins TRBV7-9 and TRBJ1-1; D possibly corresponds to TRBD1 (5 bases). The V end lost 11 bases, the J end lost 5 bases, and 30 bases lay between the germline ends. The CDR3 sequence is 17 residues long. Germline CDR1 and CDR2: SEHNR and FQNEAQ (reference sequence). Here the CDR3 reads CAGGDGRTLREWTEAFF. In DNA, the CDR3 is TGTGCCGGGGGGGATGGAAGAACACTTAGGGAGTGGACTGAAGCTTTCTTT.

CDR3 in DNA: TGTGCCAGCAGCCAGGACAGGAGGGGCGGGACCCAGTACTTC. Its protein product is CASSQDRRGGTQYF. V gene TRBV6-5 combines with J gene TRBJ2-5; a weak D match, TRBD1 (7 bases). This CDR3 spans 14 amino acids. Germline V gene lookup returns CDR1 MNHEY and CDR2 SVGAGI. Deletions cut 6 bases from V and 7 bases from J, with 18 bases between.

This rearrangement joins TRBV21-1 to TRBJ1-1. TRBV21-1 is deemed a pseudogene. CDR3 length equals 13 residues. CDR3 sequence reads: CASSKVPVGGAFF. CDR3 nucleotides: TGTGCCAGCAGCAAAGTTCCGGTCGGGGGAGCTTTCTTT.

The CDR3 is CASSDGSQWTQYF. The DNA of the CDR3 is TGTGCCAGCAGTGATGGGAGTCAGTGGACCCAGTACTTC. This chain joins TRBV2 and TRBJ2-5; TRBD2 is a possible D gene (5 bases). Deletions cut 3 bases from V and 7 bases from J, with 12 bases between. CDR1 is SNHLY, CDR2 FYNNEI, per germline. The CDR3 contains 13 residues.